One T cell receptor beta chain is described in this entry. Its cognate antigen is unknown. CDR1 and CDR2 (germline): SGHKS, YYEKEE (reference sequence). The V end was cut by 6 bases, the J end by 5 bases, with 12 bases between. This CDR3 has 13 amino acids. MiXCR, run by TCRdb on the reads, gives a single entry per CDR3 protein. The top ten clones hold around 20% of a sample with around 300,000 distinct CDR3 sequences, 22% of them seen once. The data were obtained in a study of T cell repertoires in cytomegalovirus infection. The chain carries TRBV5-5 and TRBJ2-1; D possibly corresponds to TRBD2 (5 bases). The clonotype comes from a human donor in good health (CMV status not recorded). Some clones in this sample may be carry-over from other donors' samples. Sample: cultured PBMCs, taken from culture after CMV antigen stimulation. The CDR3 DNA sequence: TGTGCCAGCAACGTACACGGGAACAATGAGCAGTTCTTC. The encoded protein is CASNVHGNNEQFF. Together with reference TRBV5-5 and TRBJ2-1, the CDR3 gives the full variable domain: DAGVTQSPTHLIKTRGQQVTLRCSPISGHKSVSWYQQVLGQGPQFIFQYYEKEERGRGNFPDRFSARQFPNYSSELNVNALLLGDSALYLCASNVHGNNEQFFGPGTRLTVL.